This TCR beta chain originates from a study of T cell changes during pregnancy in multiple sclerosis. V lost 2 bases and J 0 bases, leaving 16 bases between the germline ends. This CDR3 spans 17 amino acids. Germline values: CDR1 SGHTA, CDR2 FQGTGA. Assay: immunoSEQ multiplex PCR; the TCRdb copy retains only in-frame clones and omits some. The table lists around 40,000 clones, approximately 89% of them singletons. This sequence originates from a female donor with multiple sclerosis, enrolled in a pregnancy study. Sequencing used CD4+ T cells from peripheral blood mononuclear cells, obtained in the first trimester of pregnancy. The chain links TRBV7-3 to TRBJ1-1; no clear D gene. The CDR3 DNA sequence: TGTGCCAGCAGCTTAGCGGGTGGGATTGGGATGAACACTGAAGCTTTCTTT. It encodes CASSLAGGIGMNTEAFF. The whole variable domain, remainder taken from reference TRBV7-3 and TRBJ1-1, is GAGVSQTPSNKVTEKGKYVELRCDPISGHTALYWYRQSLGQGPEFLIYFQGTGAADDSGLPNDRFFAVRPEGSVSTLKIQRTERGDSAVYLCASSLAGGIGMNTEAFFGQGTRLTVV.